This T cell receptor (beta chain) was profiled in a study of cytomegalovirus exposure and HLA in healthy donors. As for the study in general: Unique TCRs numbering some 80 million, obtained from HLA-typed donors, made up an early data release.

On this clone itself: Its antigen is not identified.

Vbeta (60) and Jbeta (13) primers were used in the PCR. Original processing notes: There were about 88 million unique TCR beta chains by a later count, and around 10 million of them were shared. The protocol was immunoSEQ multiplex PCR, while the TCRdb copy is restricted to in-frame clones and leaves out a portion. V and J calls and clone size are copied from that table; D and trimming were computed from the DNA. This table holds over 80,000 clones, more than 60% found once. Whole-study findings and limits: Segments of the TCR beta V type were, in most cases, productive about 90% or about 30% of the time in an earlier analysis.

Between the trimmed V and J ends, which lost 7 bases and 10 bases, there was a span of 14 bases. Germline CDR1 and CDR2: LNHDA and SQIVND (reference sequence). This CDR3 is 12 amino acids long. The material sequenced was PBMCs. The receptor was derived from a man aged 55 to 70 in good health and CMV-seropositive. V usage is TRBV19 and J usage is TRBJ1-5, with D unresolved. CDR3 sequence (DNA): TGTGCCAGTAACACGGTCGGAGGCCCCCAGCATTTT. Protein: CASNTVGGPQHF.